The sequence of this T cell receptor beta chain was determined in a study of blood T cell repertoires in COVID-19. Per the study methods: Amplification with reference gene primers provided the estimates of nucleated cell counts. TCRdb's copy holds only in-frame clones and misses some; the assay was immunoSEQ multiplex PCR. V, J and clone size derive from that table, while D and trimming were established from the DNA sequence. The sample includes 150,000 to 200,000 clones, more than 75% seen only once; the top ten take roughly 5.6%. The CDR3 spans 13 residues. CDR1 and CDR2 (germline): SGHKS, YYEKEE (reference sequence). The V end was cut by 6 bases, the J end by 4 bases, with 13 bases between.

The specimen was peripheral blood. The sequence came from a man aged 35 to 55 with active or convalescent COVID-19. The chain carries TRBV5-5 and TRBJ1-2; D possibly corresponds to TRBD1 (5 bases). CDR3 protein: CASTVDRIYGYTF. CDR3 bases: TGTGCCAGCACCGTTGACAGAATCTATGGCTACACCTTC.